This T cell receptor (beta chain) is drawn from a study of T cell changes during pregnancy in multiple sclerosis. V lost 4 bases to trimming and J lost 1 base, with 3 bases between them. This CDR3 contains 13 residues. Germline assignment: CDR1 SGDLS and CDR2 YYNGEE. The repertoire was sequenced with immunoSEQ multiplex PCR; TCRdb's copy has only in-frame clones and lacks some. This table holds some 83,000 clones, 90% to 95% found once. Sequenced material: PBMCs, taken in the first trimester of pregnancy. This chain links TRBV9 with TRBJ2-6; D is unresolved. The receptor comes from a female donor in good health, serving as a control in a pregnancy study. Some clones in this sample may be carry-over from other donors' samples. The CDR3 region has the DNA TGTGCCAGCAGCACTTCTGGGGCCAACGTCCTGACTTTC. It specifies CASSTSGANVLTF.